This section outlines one T cell receptor (beta chain) sequence together with its context. Germline V gene sequence: CDR1 LNHDA, CDR2 SQIVND (reference sequence). The trim removed 5 bases at V and 3 bases at J, leaving 4 bases unmatched. The CDR3 is 14 residues long. The source of the sample is a study of T cell changes during pregnancy in multiple sclerosis. The repertoire was sequenced with immunoSEQ multiplex PCR; TCRdb's copy has only in-frame clones and lacks some. Here the sample spans about 40,000 clones, around 94% being singletons. Sequences were derived from peripheral blood, sampled before pregnancy. The source is a female donor with multiple sclerosis, enrolled in a pregnancy study. The V and J genes are TRBV19 and TRBJ1-5; the match to TRBD1 covers 7 bases. Written as DNA, the CDR3 is TGTGCCAGTAGTTGGGACAGCTACAATCAGCCCCAGCATTTT. Protein sequence: CASSWDSYNQPQHF.